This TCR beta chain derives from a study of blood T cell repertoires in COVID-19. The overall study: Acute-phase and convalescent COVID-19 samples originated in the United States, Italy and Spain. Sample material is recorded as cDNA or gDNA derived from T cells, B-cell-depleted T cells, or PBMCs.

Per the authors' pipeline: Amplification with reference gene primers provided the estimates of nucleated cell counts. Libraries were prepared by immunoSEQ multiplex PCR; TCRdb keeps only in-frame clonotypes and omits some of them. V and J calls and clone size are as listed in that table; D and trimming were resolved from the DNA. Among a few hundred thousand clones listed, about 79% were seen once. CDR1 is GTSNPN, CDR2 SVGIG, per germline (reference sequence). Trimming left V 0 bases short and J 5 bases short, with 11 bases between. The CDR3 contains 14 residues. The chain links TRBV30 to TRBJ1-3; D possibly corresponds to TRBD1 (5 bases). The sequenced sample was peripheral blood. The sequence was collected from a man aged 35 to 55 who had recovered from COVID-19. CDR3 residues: CAWSVWDYRNTIYF. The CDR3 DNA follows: TGTGCCTGGAGTGTTTGGGACTACAGAAACACCATATATTTT.